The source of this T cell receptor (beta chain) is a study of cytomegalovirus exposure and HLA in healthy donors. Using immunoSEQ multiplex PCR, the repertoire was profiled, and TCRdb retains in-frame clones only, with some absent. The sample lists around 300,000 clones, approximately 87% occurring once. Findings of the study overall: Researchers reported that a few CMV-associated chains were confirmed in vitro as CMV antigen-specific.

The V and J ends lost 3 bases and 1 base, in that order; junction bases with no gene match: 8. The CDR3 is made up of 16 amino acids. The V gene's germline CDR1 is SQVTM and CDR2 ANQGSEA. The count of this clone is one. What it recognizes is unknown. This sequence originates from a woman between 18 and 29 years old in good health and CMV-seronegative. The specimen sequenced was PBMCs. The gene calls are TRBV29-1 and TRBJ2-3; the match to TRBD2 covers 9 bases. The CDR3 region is CSVELAAGGRTDTQYF. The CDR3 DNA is TGCAGCGTTGAGTTGGCAGCGGGAGGACGCACAGATACGCAGTATTTT.